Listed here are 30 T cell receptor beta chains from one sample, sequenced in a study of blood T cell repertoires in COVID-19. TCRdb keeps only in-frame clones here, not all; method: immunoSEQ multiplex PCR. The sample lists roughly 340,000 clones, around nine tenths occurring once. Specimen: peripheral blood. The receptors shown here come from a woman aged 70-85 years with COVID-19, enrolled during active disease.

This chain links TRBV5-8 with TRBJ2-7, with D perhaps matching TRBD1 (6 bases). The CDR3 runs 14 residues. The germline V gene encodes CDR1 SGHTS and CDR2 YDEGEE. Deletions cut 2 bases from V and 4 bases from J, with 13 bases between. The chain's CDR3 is CASSFGGARYEQYF. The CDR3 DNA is TGTGCCAGCAGCTTTGGGGGCGCAAGGTACGAGCAGTACTTC.

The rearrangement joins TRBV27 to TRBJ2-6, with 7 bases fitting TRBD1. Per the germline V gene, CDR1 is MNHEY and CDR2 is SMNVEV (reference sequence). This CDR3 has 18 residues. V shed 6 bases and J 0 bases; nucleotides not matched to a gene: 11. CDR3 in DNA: TGTGCCAGCAGCCTGACAGGGCCGTCTTCCTCTGGGGCCAACGTCCTGACTTTC. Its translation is CASSLTGPSSSGANVLTF.

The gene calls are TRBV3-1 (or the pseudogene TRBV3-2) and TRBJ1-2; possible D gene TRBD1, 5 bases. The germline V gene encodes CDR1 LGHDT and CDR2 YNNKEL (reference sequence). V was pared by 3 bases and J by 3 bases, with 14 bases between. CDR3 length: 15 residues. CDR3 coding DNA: TGTGCCAGCAGCCATAGCAGGGTTTTCGACTATGGCTACACCTTC. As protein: CASSHSRVFDYGYTF.

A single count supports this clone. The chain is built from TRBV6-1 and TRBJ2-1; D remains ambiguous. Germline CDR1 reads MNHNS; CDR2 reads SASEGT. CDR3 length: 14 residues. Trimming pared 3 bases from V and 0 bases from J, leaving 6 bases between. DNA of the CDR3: TGTGCCAGCAGTGATAACTTCTCCTACAATGAGCAGTTCTTC. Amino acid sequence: CASSDNFSYNEQFF.

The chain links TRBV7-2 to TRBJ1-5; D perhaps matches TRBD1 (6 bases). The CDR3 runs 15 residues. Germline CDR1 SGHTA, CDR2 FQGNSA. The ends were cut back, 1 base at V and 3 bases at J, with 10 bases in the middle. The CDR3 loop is CASSLGDTLNQPQHF. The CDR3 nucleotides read TGTGCCAGCAGCTTAGGGGACACCCTCAATCAGCCCCAGCATTTT.

The CDR3 sequence: CSVGTGLLSTEAFF. The CDR3 DNA reads as TGCAGCGTAGGGACAGGGCTTTTGAGTACTGAAGCTTTCTTT. The rearrangement uses TRBV29-1 and TRBJ1-1; 9 bases agree with TRBD1. The germline CDR1 and CDR2 sequences are SQVTM and ANQGSEA. This CDR3 comprises 14 residues. The ends lost 6 bases at V and 5 bases at J; junction bases unmatched: 10.

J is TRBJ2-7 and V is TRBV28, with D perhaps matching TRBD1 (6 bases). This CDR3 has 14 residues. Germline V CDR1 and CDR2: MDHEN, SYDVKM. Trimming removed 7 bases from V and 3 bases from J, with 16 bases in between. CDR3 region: CASISSGTLYEQYF. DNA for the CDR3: TGTGCCAGCATAAGCTCCGGGACACTCTACGAGCAGTACTTC.

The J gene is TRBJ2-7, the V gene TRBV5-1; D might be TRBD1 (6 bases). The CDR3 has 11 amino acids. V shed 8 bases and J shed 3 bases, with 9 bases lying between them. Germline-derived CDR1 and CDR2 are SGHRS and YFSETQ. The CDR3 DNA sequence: TGCGCCAGTCAGGGGAACTACGAGCAGTACTTC. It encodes CASQGNYEQYF.

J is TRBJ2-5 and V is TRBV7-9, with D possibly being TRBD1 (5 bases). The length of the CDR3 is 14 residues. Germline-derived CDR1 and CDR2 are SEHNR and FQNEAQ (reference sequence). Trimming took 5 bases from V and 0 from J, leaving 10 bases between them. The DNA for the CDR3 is TGTGCCAGCAGCCCCCGACAGAACCAAGAGACCCAGTACTTC. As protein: CASSPRQNQETQYF. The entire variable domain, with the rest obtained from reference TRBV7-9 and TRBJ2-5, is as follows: DTGVSQNPRHKITKRGQNVTFRCDPISEHNRLYWYRQTLGQGPEFLTYFQNEAQLEKSRLLSDRFSAERPKGSFSTLEIQRTEQGDSAMYLCASSPRQNQETQYFGPGTRLLVL.

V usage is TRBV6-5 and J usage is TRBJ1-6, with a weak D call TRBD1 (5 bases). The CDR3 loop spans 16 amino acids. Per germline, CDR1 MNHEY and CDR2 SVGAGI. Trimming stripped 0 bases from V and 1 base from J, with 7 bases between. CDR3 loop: CASSYSGHSYNSPLHF. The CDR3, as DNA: TGTGCCAGCAGTTACTCGGGGCATTCCTATAATTCACCCCTCCACTTT.

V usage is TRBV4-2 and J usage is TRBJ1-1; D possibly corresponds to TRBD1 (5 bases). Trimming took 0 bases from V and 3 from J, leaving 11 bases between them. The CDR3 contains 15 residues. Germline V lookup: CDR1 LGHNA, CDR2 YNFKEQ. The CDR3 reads CASSQDGGGDTEAFF. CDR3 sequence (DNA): TGTGCCAGCAGCCAAGACGGCGGGGGTGACACTGAAGCTTTCTTT.

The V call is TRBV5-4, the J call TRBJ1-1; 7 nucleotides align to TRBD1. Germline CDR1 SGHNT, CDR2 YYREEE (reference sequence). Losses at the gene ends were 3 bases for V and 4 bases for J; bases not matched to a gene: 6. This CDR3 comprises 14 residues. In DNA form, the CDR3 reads TGTGCCAGCAGCTCGCAACAGGGGCCCACTGAAGCTTTCTTT. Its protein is CASSSQQGPTEAFF.

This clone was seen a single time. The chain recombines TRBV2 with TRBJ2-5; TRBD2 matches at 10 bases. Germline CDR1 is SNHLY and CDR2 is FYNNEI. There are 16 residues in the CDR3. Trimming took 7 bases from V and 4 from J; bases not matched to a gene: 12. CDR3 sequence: CASMTSLAGFRETQYF. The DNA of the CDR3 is TGTGCCAGCATGACTTCACTAGCGGGGTTCAGAGAGACCCAGTACTTC.

Here the CDR3 reads CASSPRGQNTEAFF. CDR3 in DNA: TGTGCCAGCAGCCCAAGAGGTCAGAACACTGAAGCTTTCTTT. The chain uses TRBV9 and TRBJ1-1; D is unresolved. The CDR3 has 14 residues. Trimming pared 4 bases from V and 1 base from J, leaving 11 bases between. Germline V lookup: CDR1 SGDLS, CDR2 YYNGEE.

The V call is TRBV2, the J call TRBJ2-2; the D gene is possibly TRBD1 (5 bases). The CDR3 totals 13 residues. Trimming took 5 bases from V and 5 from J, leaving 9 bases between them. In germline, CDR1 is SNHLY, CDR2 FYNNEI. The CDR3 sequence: CASSRGETGELFF. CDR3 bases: TGTGCCAGCAGTAGGGGCGAGACCGGGGAGCTGTTTTTT.

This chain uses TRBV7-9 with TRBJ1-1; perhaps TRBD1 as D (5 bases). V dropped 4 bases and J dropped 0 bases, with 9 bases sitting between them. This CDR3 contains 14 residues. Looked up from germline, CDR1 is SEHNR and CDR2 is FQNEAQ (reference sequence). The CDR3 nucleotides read TGTGCCAGCAGCTCACAGGCTATGAACACTGAAGCTTTCTTT. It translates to CASSSQAMNTEAFF.

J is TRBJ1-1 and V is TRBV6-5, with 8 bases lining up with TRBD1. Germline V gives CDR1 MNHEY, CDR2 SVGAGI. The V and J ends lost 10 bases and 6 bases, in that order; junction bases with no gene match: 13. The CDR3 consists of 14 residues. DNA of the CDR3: TGTGCCACCTACTATAGGACAGGGTCGGCTGAAGCTTTCTTT. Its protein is CATYYRTGSAEAFF.

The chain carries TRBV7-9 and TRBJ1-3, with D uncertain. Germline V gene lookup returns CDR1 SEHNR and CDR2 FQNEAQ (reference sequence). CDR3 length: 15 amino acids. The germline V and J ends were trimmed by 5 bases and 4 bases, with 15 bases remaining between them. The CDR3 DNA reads TGTGCCAGCAGCCTCCAATCAGAGAGGGGAAACACCATATATTTT. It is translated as CASSLQSERGNTIYF.

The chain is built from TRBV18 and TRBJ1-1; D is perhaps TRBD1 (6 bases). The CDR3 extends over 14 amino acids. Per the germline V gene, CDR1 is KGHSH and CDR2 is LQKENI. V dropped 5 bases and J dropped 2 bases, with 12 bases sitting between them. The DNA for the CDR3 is TGTGCCAGCTCAATTGGACAGAAAAACACTGAAGCTTTCTTT. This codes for CASSIGQKNTEAFF.

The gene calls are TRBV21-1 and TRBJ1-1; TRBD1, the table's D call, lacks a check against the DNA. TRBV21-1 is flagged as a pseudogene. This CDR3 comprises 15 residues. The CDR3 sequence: CASSPRQGRTAEAFF. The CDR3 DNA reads TGTGCCAGCAGCCCACGACAGGGGAGGACGGCTGAAGCTTTCTTT.

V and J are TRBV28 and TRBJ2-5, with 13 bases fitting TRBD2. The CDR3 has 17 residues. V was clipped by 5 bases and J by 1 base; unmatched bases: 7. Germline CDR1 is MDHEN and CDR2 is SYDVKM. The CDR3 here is CASSRLAGGGGQETQYF. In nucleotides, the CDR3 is TGTGCCAGCAGTAGACTAGCGGGGGGAGGTGGCCAAGAGACCCAGTACTTC.

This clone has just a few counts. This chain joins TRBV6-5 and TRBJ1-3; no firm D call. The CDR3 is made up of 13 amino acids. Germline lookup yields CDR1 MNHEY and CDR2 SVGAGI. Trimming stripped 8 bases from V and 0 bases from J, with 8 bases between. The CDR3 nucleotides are TGTGCCAGCCAAGCGAGCTCTGGAAACACCATATATTTT. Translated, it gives CASQASSGNTIYF.

The CDR3 sequence is CASSLGRALGNTEAFF. CDR3 DNA: TGCGCCAGCAGCTTGGGGAGGGCGTTGGGGAACACTGAAGCTTTCTTT. This chain joins TRBV5-1 and TRBJ1-1, with D uncertain. Germline-derived CDR1 and CDR2 are SGHRS and YFSETQ. V was clipped by 0 bases and J by 1 base, with 13 bases between them. The CDR3 sequence is 16 residues long.

The CDR3 sequence: CASSQAGTGANYGYTF. DNA of the CDR3: TGTGCCAGCAGCCAAGCCGGGACAGGGGCCAACTATGGCTACACCTTC. V gene TRBV3-1 (or the pseudogene TRBV3-2) combines with J gene TRBJ1-2, with TRBD1 matching 10 bases. V lost 1 base and J lost 2; bases outside the gene matches: 4. Germline V gene data show CDR1 as LGHDT and CDR2 as YNNKEL (reference sequence). The CDR3 is made up of 16 amino acids.

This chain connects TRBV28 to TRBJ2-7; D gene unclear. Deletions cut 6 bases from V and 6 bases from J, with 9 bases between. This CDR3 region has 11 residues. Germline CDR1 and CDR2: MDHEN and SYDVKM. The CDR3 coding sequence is TGTGCCAGCAGCGGTGAGTTCGAGCAGTACTTC. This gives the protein CASSGEFEQYF.

The CDR3 here is CASSGTSGSHYNEQFF. In DNA form, the CDR3 reads TGTGCCAGCAGTGGGACTAGCGGGTCCCACTACAATGAGCAGTTCTTC. The rearrangement joins TRBV6-2 or TRBV6-3 to TRBJ2-1; 12 bases are shared with TRBD2. V dropped 5 bases and J dropped 3; count of bases not matched to a gene: 5. CDR1 is MNHEY, CDR2 SVGEGT, per germline. The CDR3 contains 16 residues.

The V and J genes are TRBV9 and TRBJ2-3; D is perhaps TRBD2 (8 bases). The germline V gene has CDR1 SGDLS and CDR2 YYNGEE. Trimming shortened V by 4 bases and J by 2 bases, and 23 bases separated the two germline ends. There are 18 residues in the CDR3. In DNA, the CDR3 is TGTGCCAGCAGCTCCCTCGAGGGGGCGGGGGGCCCCACAGATACGCAGTATTTT. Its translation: CASSSLEGAGGPTDTQYF.

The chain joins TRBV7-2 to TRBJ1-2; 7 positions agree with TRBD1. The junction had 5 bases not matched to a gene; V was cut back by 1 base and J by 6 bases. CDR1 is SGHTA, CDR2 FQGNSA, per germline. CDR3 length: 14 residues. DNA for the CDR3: TGTGCCAGCAGCTTAGGCCCAGGGGGTAATGGCTACACCTTC. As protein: CASSLGPGGNGYTF.

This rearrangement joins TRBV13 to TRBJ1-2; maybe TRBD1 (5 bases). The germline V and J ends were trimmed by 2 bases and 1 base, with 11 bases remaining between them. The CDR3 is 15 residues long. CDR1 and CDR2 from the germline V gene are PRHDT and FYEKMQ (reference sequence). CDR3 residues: CASSLSGYDNYGYTF. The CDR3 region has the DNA TGTGCCAGCAGCTTATCAGGGTACGATAACTATGGCTACACCTTC.

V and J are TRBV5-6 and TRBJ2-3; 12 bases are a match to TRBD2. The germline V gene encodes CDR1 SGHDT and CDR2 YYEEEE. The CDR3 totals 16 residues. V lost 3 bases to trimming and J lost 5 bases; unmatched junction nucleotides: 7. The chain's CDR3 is CASSYPTSGGRDTQYF. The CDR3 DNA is TGTGCCAGCAGCTACCCGACTAGCGGGGGTCGAGATACGCAGTATTTT. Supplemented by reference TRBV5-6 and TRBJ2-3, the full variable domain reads DAGVTQSPTHLIKTRGQQVTLRCSPKSGHDTVSWYQQALGQGPQFIFQYYEEEERQRGNFPDRFSGHQFPNYSSELNVNALLLGDSALYLCASSYPTSGGRDTQYFGPGTRLTVL.